The clone carrying this T cell receptor (beta chain) has only a few counts. Unique molecular identifiers were attached to individual cDNA molecules. MiXCR was run by TCRdb on the 5' RACE reads, yielding one entry per CDR3 protein. The repertoire consists of 70,000 to 75,000 distinct CDR3 sequences, with 12% occurring once and the leading ten covering approximately 3.9%. The data were taken from a study of early T cells in non-severe SARS-CoV-2 infection. Study-level information: Alpha and beta chains were unpaired, from unsorted whole-blood bulk RNA.

The sample was whole blood. This receptor was identified in an adult who was a healthcare worker with PCR-confirmed SARS-CoV-2 infection or an uninfected control (not recorded which).

The CDR3 is CASRPAVNEQFF. Written as DNA, the CDR3 is TGTGCCAGCAGGCCCGCCGTGAATGAGCAGTTCTTC. The genes are TRBV7-2 and TRBJ2-1; no reliable D call. The germline V gene has CDR1 SGHTA and CDR2 FQGNSA. The CDR3 runs to 12 residues. The germline V and J ends were trimmed by 6 bases and 7 bases, with 10 bases remaining between them.